This TCR beta chain was profiled in a study of beta chain features in type 1 diabetes. As every portion of the isolated RNA was reverse transcribed, the sequencing read expressed TCRB transcripts. The data were produced by immunoSEQ multiplex PCR, yet TCRdb's version contains in-frame clones alone and is incomplete. The sample holds about 220,000 clones, under 13% seen once. CDR3 length: 11 amino acids. Trimming took 1 base from V and 4 from J, leaving 3 bases between them. Germline assignment: CDR1 DFQATT and CDR2 SNEGSKA (reference sequence). The origin of this receptor is a man aged 18 to 30 in good health. The chain couples TRBV20-1 to TRBJ2-3; D ambiguous. Sequenced material: central memory CD4+ T cells from blood. The chain's CDR3 is CSARGSDTQYF. In DNA, the CDR3 is TGCAGTGCTAGAGGGTCAGATACGCAGTATTTT.